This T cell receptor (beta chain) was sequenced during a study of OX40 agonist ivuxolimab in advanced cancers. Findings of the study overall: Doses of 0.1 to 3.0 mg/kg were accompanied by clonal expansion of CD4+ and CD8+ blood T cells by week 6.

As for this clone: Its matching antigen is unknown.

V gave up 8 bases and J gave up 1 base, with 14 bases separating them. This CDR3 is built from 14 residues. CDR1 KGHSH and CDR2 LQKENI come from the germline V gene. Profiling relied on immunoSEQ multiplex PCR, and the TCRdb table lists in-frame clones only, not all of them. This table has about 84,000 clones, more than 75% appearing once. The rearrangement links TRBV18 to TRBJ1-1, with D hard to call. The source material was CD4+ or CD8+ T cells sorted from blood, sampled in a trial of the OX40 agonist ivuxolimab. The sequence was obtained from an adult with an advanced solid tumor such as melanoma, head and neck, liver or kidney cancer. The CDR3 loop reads CASLVQRGNTEAFF. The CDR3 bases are TGTGCCAGCCTGGTGCAGCGAGGGAACACTGAAGCTTTCTTT. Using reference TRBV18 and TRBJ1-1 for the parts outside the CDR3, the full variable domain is NAGVMQNPRHLVRRRGQEARLRCSPMKGHSHVYWYRQLPEEGLKFMVYLQKENIIDESGMPKERFSAEFPKEGPSILRIQQVVRGDSAAYFCASLVQRGNTEAFFGQGTRLTVV.